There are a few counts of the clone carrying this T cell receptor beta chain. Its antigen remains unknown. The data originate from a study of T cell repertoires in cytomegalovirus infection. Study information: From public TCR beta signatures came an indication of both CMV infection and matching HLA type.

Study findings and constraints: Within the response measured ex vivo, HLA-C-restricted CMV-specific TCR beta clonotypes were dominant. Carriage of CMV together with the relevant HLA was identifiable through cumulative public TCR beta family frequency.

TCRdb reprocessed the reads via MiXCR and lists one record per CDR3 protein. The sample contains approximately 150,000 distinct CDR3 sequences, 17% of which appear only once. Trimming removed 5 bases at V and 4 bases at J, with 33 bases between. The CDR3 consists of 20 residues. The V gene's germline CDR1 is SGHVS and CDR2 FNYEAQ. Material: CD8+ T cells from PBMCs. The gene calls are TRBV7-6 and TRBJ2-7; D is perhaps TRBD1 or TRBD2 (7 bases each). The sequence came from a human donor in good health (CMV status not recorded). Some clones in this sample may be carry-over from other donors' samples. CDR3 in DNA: TGTGCCAGCAGCCTTATGTCCCCGGGGGAGGGGGCGTCTTTCGGTTACGAGCAGTACTTC. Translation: CASSLMSPGEGASFGYEQYF.